The 32 T cell receptor beta chains in this list originate from one sample, sequenced in a study of vaccination and CD4 T cells after COVID-19. Their antigens are not known. The sample's treatment: roughly 10-day PBMC culture with coronavirus spike peptide pools or control peptides (ViraFEST assay). Cultured CD4+ T cell DNA was sequenced using the Oncomine TCR Beta short-read assay. TCRdb independently ran MiXCR on the PCR reads; one entry per CDR3 protein. The sample has 20,000 to 25,000 distinct CDR3 sequences; roughly three fifths are singletons. Source material: CD4+ T cells from blood, cultured in vitro. The receptors shown here come from a human donor who had recovered from COVID-19.

This clonotype was counted between two and nine times. The rearrangement joins TRBV28 to TRBJ1-2; D might be TRBD1 (6 bases). Between the trimmed V and J ends, which lost 2 bases and 8 bases, there was a span of 12 bases. The CDR3 is made up of 13 amino acids. Germline V gives CDR1 MDHEN, CDR2 SYDVKM. CDR3 nucleotides: TGTGCCAGCAGTTTAGGGGGCGTCGGCGGCTACACCTTC. It translates to CASSLGGVGGYTF.

J is TRBJ2-7 and V is TRBV18, with 8 positions matching TRBD2. J was trimmed by 2 bases and V by 1 base; bases with no gene match: 1. CDR3 length equals 14 residues. Germline CDR1 and CDR2: KGHSH and LQKENI. As DNA, the CDR3 is TGTGCCAGCTCACCACAACTAGCGGCCTACGAGCAGTACTTC. This translates into CASSPQLAAYEQYF.

The V and J genes are TRBV6-5 and TRBJ2-7; 7 bases are shared with TRBD1. V trimming: 2 bases; J trimming: 2 bases; junction bases outside the gene matches: 3. Germline V gene sequence: CDR1 MNHEY, CDR2 SVGAGI. This CDR3 region has 14 residues. The CDR3 region is CASSYGTDAYEQYF. For the CDR3, the DNA is TGTGCCAGCAGTTACGGGACAGACGCCTACGAGCAGTACTTC.

The count of this clonotype is one. V is TRBV10-3 and J is TRBJ2-2; 8 bases agree with TRBD1. Germline CDR1 reads ENHRY; CDR2 reads SYGVKD. With V trimmed by 10 bases and J by 4 bases, 8 bases remained unmatched. The CDR3 runs to 14 residues. CDR3 coding DNA: TGTGCCACAGGACAGGGCTCGGGCACCGGGGAGCTGTTTTTT. It is translated as CATGQGSGTGELFF.

The V and J genes are TRBV7-2 and TRBJ2-1; the match to TRBD2 covers 7 bases. Germline values: CDR1 SGHTA, CDR2 FQGNSA. Trimming cost V 0 bases and J 2 bases; bases outside gene matches: 1. The CDR3 has 15 residues. The CDR3: CASSLASGTYNEQFF. The DNA for the CDR3 is TGTGCCAGCAGCTTAGCCAGCGGGACCTACAATGAGCAGTTCTTC.

This clonotype was recorded only once. The chain has TRBV6-5 and TRBJ2-2; unclear D gene. The germline V and J ends were trimmed by 3 bases and 2 bases, with 7 bases remaining between them. CDR1 and CDR2 (germline): MNHEY, SVGAGI. The CDR3 consists of 14 residues. CDR3 sequence reads: CASSYIGNTGELFF. The CDR3 DNA reads TGTGCCAGCAGTTATATCGGTAACACCGGGGAGCTGTTTTTT.

The V gene is TRBV19, the J gene TRBJ2-7; 9 bases map to TRBD1. CDR1 is LNHDA and CDR2 is SQIVND in the germline V gene (reference sequence). J lost 4 bases, V lost 5 bases, and 9 bases had no gene match. The CDR3 covers 15 residues. The CDR3 sequence: CASSEPGTGTYEQYF. CDR3 DNA: TGTGCCAGTAGTGAGCCCGGGACAGGGACTTACGAGCAGTACTTC.

A few counts support this clonotype. The chain combines TRBV6-1 with TRBJ2-7, with TRBD1 matching 11 bases. This CDR3 spans 15 amino acids. Germline lookup yields CDR1 MNHNS and CDR2 SASEGT. With 6 bases clipped from V and 1 base from J, the junction kept 5 bases outside the gene matches. CDR3 sequence (DNA): TGTGCCAGCAGCTGGGACAGGGGGAGTTCCTACGAGCAGTACTTC. Protein product: CASSWDRGSSYEQYF.

The table lists this clonotype with a few counts. This chain links TRBV25-1 with TRBJ2-2, with D uncertain. Germline V gene sequence: CDR1 MGHDK, CDR2 SYGVNS. The CDR3 extends over 14 amino acids. The V gene lost 2 bases and the J gene lost 3 bases, with 7 bases spanning the gap. DNA for the CDR3: TGTGCCAGCAGTGAACGAACAGACACCGGGGAGCTGTTTTTT. The encoded protein is CASSERTDTGELFF.

The chain has TRBV6-2 or TRBV6-3 and TRBJ2-3; 8 nucleotides agree with TRBD2. V was clipped by 2 bases and J by 3 bases; unmatched bases: 13. CDR1 and CDR2 (germline): MNHEY, SVGEGT. This CDR3 region has 18 residues. CDR3 amino acids: CASSYNPLREERTDTQYF. Here the CDR3 DNA reads TGTGCCAGCAGTTACAACCCTTTGCGGGAGGAGAGGACAGATACGCAGTATTTT.

The chain has TRBV2 and TRBJ1-2; D perhaps matches TRBD1 (6 bases). Trimming took off 6 bases at V and 4 bases at J, with 12 bases between the two ends. The CDR3 extends over 13 amino acids. CDR1 is SNHLY and CDR2 is FYNNEI in the germline V gene. The CDR3 region has the DNA TGTGCCAGCAGACCGGACAGTCTCTATGGCTACACCTTC. Its protein is CASRPDSLYGYTF.

The gene calls are TRBV6-1 and TRBJ2-3, with D perhaps TRBD2 (5 bases). CDR1 and CDR2 (germline): MNHNS, SASEGT. The CDR3 consists of 13 residues. Trimming shortened V by 2 bases and J by 5 bases, and 8 bases separated the two germline ends. CDR3 in amino acids: CASSERGGDTQYF. The CDR3 coding sequence is TGTGCCAGCAGTGAAAGAGGAGGAGATACGCAGTATTTT.

J is TRBJ2-5 and V is TRBV20-1; no definite D call. CDR1 and CDR2 (germline): DFQATT, SNEGSKA (reference sequence). The CDR3 is 14 amino acids. V lost 3 bases, J lost 2 bases, and 13 bases lay in between. The CDR3 loop is CSASAPGQQETQYF. The CDR3 DNA sequence: TGCAGTGCTAGTGCCCCTGGGCAGCAAGAGACCCAGTACTTC.

For the CDR3, the DNA is TGCGCCAGCAGCCAAGAACAGGGTTCCGCTGAAGCTTTCTTT. This sequence encodes CASSQEQGSAEAFF. V usage is TRBV4-3 and J usage is TRBJ1-1, with D possibly matching TRBD1 (6 bases). This CDR3 contains 14 residues. The ends were cut back, 0 bases at V and 6 bases at J, with 11 bases in the middle. CDR1 is LGHNA and CDR2 is YSLEER in the germline V gene.

This clonotype was detected only a few times. This chain joins TRBV27 and TRBJ1-1; 7 bases align to TRBD1. V lost 5 bases, J lost 6 bases, and 6 bases stayed unmatched. This CDR3 spans 13 amino acids. CDR1 and CDR2 from the germline V gene are MNHEY and SMNVEV (reference sequence). CDR3 DNA sequence: TGTGCCAGCAGTCGCGTCAGGGGGGCTGAAGCTTTCTTT. Translation gives CASSRVRGAEAFF.

This chain uses TRBV6-5 with TRBJ2-7; D unresolved. The CDR3 loop spans 16 amino acids. V lost 6 bases, J lost 5 bases, and 23 bases lay in between. The germline gives CDR1 MNHEY, CDR2 SVGAGI. The CDR3 nucleotides are TGTGCCAGCAGCTACCCCCCCCGGGCCTCCAACGACGAGCAGTACTTC. This encodes CASSYPPRASNDEQYF.

The V gene is TRBV6-1, the J gene TRBJ1-1, with D unresolved. Germline lookup yields CDR1 MNHNS and CDR2 SASEGT. The CDR3 sequence is 14 residues long. Trimming cost V 2 bases and J 4 bases, with 11 bases left between them. The CDR3 nucleotides are TGTGCCAGCAGTGAAAATTGGGGTGCCACTGAAGCTTTCTTT. As protein: CASSENWGATEAFF.

CDR3 nucleotides: TGTGCCTGGACCTCACTAGCGGGACTCACAGATACGCAGTATTTT. This gives the protein CAWTSLAGLTDTQYF. J is TRBJ2-3 and V is TRBV30; 10 bases fit TRBD2. CDR3 length: 15 amino acids. Germline CDR1 is GTSNPN and CDR2 is SVGIG (reference sequence). J lost 2 bases, V lost 4 bases, and 6 bases had no gene match.

Of note for this clonotype: Sequence at one end of the junction differs from germline and may be a read error. The V call is TRBV24-1, the J call TRBJ2-1; D assignment may be TRBD1 or TRBD2 (5 bases each). The germline V gene has CDR1 KGHDR and CDR2 SFDVKD. This CDR3 is 14 amino acids long. The CDR3 DNA sequence: TGTGCCACTAGTGATGGGGGTCCGATTAGTGAGCAGTTCTTC. It encodes CATSDGGPISEQFF.

This sequence joins TRBV19 and TRBJ1-6; TRBD1 matches 10 bases. The CDR3 loop spans 16 amino acids. Trimming removed 6 bases from V and 10 bases from J; junction bases left unmatched: 12. The germline gives CDR1 LNHDA, CDR2 SQIVND (reference sequence). CDR3 in DNA: TGTGCCAGTAGCCAAAGGGAGGGACAGGGGCGCTCACCCCTCCACTTT. It yields the protein CASSQREGQGRSPLHF.

The CDR3 loop is CASSLRRTTGELFF. DNA of the CDR3: TGTGCCAGCAGCTTACGGAGGACCACCGGGGAGCTGTTTTTT. This sequence joins TRBV7-2 and TRBJ2-2, with D tentatively TRBD2 (5 bases). Per the germline V gene, CDR1 is SGHTA and CDR2 is FQGNSA. The CDR3 is 14 amino acids. Trimming removed 2 bases from V and 4 bases from J, with 8 bases in between.

V and J are TRBV19 and TRBJ2-1; maybe TRBD2 (5 bases). The CDR3 extends over 14 amino acids. Germline V gives CDR1 LNHDA, CDR2 SQIVND (reference sequence). Deletions cut 7 bases from V and 9 bases from J, with 19 bases between. The CDR3 DNA is TGTGCCAGTAAGAGGGCAGGTCAGGTAGCTGAGCAGTTCTTC. Amino acids: CASKRAGQVAEQFF.

The genes are TRBV28 and TRBJ1-2; the match to TRBD1 covers 7 bases. The CDR3 is 14 amino acids. The V gene end was trimmed by 7 bases and the J gene end by 4 bases; junction bases not matched to a gene: 9. Germline CDR1 and CDR2: MDHEN and SYDVKM. CDR3 DNA sequence: TGTGCCAGCACTTCAGGGGGGACCGCCTATGGCTACACCTTC. It specifies CASTSGGTAYGYTF.

The gene calls are TRBV6-4 and TRBJ2-7, with 7 bases that match TRBD1. Germline V CDR1 and CDR2: MRHNA, SNTAGT. Trimming removed 2 bases from V and 5 bases from J; junction bases left unmatched: 3. The CDR3 spans 13 residues. CDR3 in amino acids: CASSDRQGDEQYF. The CDR3 DNA reads as TGTGCCAGCAGTGACCGACAGGGAGACGAGCAGTACTTC.

The chain uses TRBV19 and TRBJ1-1; possibly TRBD1 for D (5 bases). The ends were cut back, 0 bases at V and 9 bases at J, with 8 bases in the middle. Germline-derived CDR1 and CDR2 are LNHDA and SQIVND (reference sequence). The CDR3 spans 12 residues. CDR3 residues: CASSIERQKAFF. The CDR3 DNA sequence: TGTGCCAGTAGTATAGAAAGACAGAAAGCTTTCTTT.

The rearrangement joins TRBV6-2 or TRBV6-3 to TRBJ1-6; D possibly corresponds to TRBD1 (6 bases). The V gene lost 0 bases and the J gene lost 7 bases, with 16 bases spanning the gap. From germline, CDR1 is MNHEY and CDR2 SVGEGT. The CDR3 runs 17 residues. The DNA of the CDR3 is TGTGCCAGCAGTTACTCGAGAGGGGGGCGGAACAATTCACCCCTCCACTTT. Its translation: CASSYSRGGRNNSPLHF.

V gene TRBV19 combines with J gene TRBJ2-2; D not resolved. Germline V CDR1 and CDR2: LNHDA, SQIVND (reference sequence). The CDR3 loop spans 14 amino acids. V dropped 3 bases and J dropped 5 bases, with 10 bases sitting between them. The CDR3, as DNA: TGTGCCAGTAGTATTGTGCCGGAAACCGGGGAGCTGTTTTTT. It encodes CASSIVPETGELFF.

A few counts support this clonotype. V gene TRBV30 combines with J gene TRBJ2-3, with 8 bases lining up with TRBD1. Germline assignment: CDR1 GTSNPN and CDR2 SVGIG (reference sequence). CDR3 length equals 14 residues. V lost 3 bases, J lost 6 bases, and 8 bases stayed unmatched. The CDR3 reads CAWSADRGVDTQYF. CDR3 sequence (DNA): TGTGCCTGGAGCGCCGACAGGGGAGTTGATACGCAGTATTTT.

V is TRBV20-1 and J is TRBJ2-5; D may correspond to TRBD1 or TRBD2 (6 bases each). V was pared by 3 bases and J by 4 bases, with 21 bases between. This CDR3 contains 16 residues. The germline V gene has CDR1 DFQATT and CDR2 SNEGSKA (reference sequence). CDR3 amino acids: CSASMGGRGNRETQYF. The CDR3 DNA reads as TGCAGTGCTAGTATGGGGGGCCGCGGAAATCGAGAGACCCAGTACTTC.

V gene TRBV30 combines with J gene TRBJ1-2; D uncertain. V lost 0 bases and J lost 8, with 7 bases in between. The CDR3 consists of 11 residues. CDR1 GTSNPN and CDR2 SVGIG come from the germline V gene (reference sequence). In DNA form, the CDR3 reads TGTGCCTGGAGTGTAATAGGGGGCTACACCTTC. Its translation: CAWSVIGGYTF.

V is TRBV6-2 or TRBV6-3 and J is TRBJ1-2; perhaps TRBD1 as D (6 bases). The length of the CDR3 is 14 residues. Looked up from germline, CDR1 is MNHEY and CDR2 is SVGEGT. Trimming removed 4 bases from V and 2 bases from J, with 11 bases in between. Here the CDR3 reads CASSFLTGNYGYTF. CDR3 sequence (DNA): TGTGCCAGCAGTTTTTTAACAGGGAACTATGGCTACACCTTC.

The CDR3 sequence is CSAGLAYEQFF. CDR3 DNA: TGCAGTGCGGGGTTAGCGTATGAGCAGTTCTTC. This chain links TRBV20-1 with TRBJ2-1; a possible D gene is TRBD2 (5 bases). Looked up from germline, CDR1 is DFQATT and CDR2 is SNEGSKA (reference sequence). Trimming took off 6 bases at V and 8 bases at J, with 11 bases between the two ends. There are 11 residues in the CDR3.